These 20 T cell receptor beta chains came from one sample sequenced in a study of identical twins. In TCRdb, the 5' RACE reads were re-called with MiXCR into one record per CDR3 protein. The sample yields about 900,000 distinct CDR3 sequences, roughly 12% seen once. The same data also contributed to another study, on yellow fever vaccine responses in identical twins.

The sample comprised PBMCs. All receptors come from a woman aged 18-29 years in good health.

This clonotype occurred many times. This chain joins TRBV10-3 and TRBJ2-3; D may be TRBD1 (6 bases). CDR3 length: 15 residues. The germline V gene encodes CDR1 ENHRY and CDR2 SYGVKD. Trimming stripped 6 bases from V and 4 bases from J, with 17 bases between. The CDR3 DNA reads as TGTGCCATCAGCGACAAAGGGGGAGCGGCAGATACGCAGTATTTT. Protein product: CAISDKGGAADTQYF.

The V gene is TRBV4-1, the J gene TRBJ1-4; D perhaps matches TRBD1 (6 bases). This CDR3 has 16 amino acids. CDR1 and CDR2 from the germline V gene are MGHRA and YSYEKL. V was shortened by 4 bases and J by 5 bases, with 17 bases between the two germline ends. The CDR3 bases are TGCGCCAGCAGCCCGGAACCCAGGGGATTAAATGAAAAACTGTTTTTT. The encoded protein is CASSPEPRGLNEKLFF.

This clonotype has just a few counts. The rearrangement joins TRBV27 to TRBJ1-1; D is unresolved. The CDR3 runs 13 residues. Trimming cost V 3 bases and J 4 bases, with 9 bases left between them. The germline gives CDR1 MNHEY, CDR2 SMNVEV (reference sequence). CDR3 protein: CASSFSGVTEAFF. Written as DNA, the CDR3 is TGTGCCAGCAGTTTCTCGGGAGTCACTGAAGCTTTCTTT.

The chain joins TRBV4-2 to TRBJ2-3, with a possible D match to TRBD2 (5 bases). Trimming pared 0 bases from V and 0 bases from J, leaving 10 bases between. Germline V CDR1 and CDR2: LGHNA, YNFKEQ. This CDR3 region has 16 residues. The CDR3 loop reads CASSQDPEGSTDTQYF. DNA of the CDR3: TGTGCCAGCAGCCAAGACCCCGAGGGAAGCACAGATACGCAGTATTTT.

This chain links TRBV5-5 with TRBJ2-5; the D gene could be TRBD1 or TRBD2 (5 bases each). CDR1 and CDR2 (germline): SGHKS, YYEKEE (reference sequence). V lost 2 bases to trimming and J lost 4 bases, with 12 bases between them. This CDR3 spans 14 amino acids. The CDR3 nucleotides are TGTGCCAGCAGCTTTGTTGACAGCGGAGAGACCCAGTACTTC. Encoded protein: CASSFVDSGETQYF.

This clonotype showed up just a few times. The CDR3 spells CASSFWGSGRSAEQFF. The CDR3 region has the DNA TGTGCCAGCAGTTTTTGGGGTAGCGGGAGATCCGCTGAGCAGTTCTTC. The chain recombines TRBV12-3 or TRBV12-4 with TRBJ2-1, with 9 bases aligning to TRBD2. CDR3 length equals 16 residues. Losses at the gene ends were 3 bases for V and 9 bases for J; bases not matched to a gene: 12.

This chain links TRBV29-1 with TRBJ1-2, with 7 positions matching TRBD1. The junction had 6 bases not matched to a gene; V was cut back by 4 bases and J by 4 bases. Germline CDR1 SQVTM, CDR2 ANQGSEA. The CDR3 length is 13 residues. Here the CDR3 DNA reads TGCAGCGTTGGAGAGGGGGCCATCTATGGCTACACCTTC. Its protein product is CSVGEGAIYGYTF.

The CDR3, as DNA: TGCGCCAGCAGCCTAACCGCCGGGACTAGCGGGAGGGGTTACGAGCAGTACTTC. It encodes CASSLTAGTSGRGYEQYF. This chain joins TRBV5-1 and TRBJ2-7; 16 bases are shared with TRBD2. After removal of 4 bases from V and 4 bases from J, the junction contained 11 bases not matched to a gene. Germline V gene data show CDR1 as SGHRS and CDR2 as YFSETQ. The CDR3 spans 18 residues.

J is TRBJ2-2 and V is TRBV20-1; tentatively, D is TRBD2 (6 bases). Trimming cost V 6 bases and J 4 bases, with 21 bases left between them. This CDR3 contains 16 residues. Germline CDR1 DFQATT, CDR2 SNEGSKA (reference sequence). CDR3 nucleotides: TGCAGTGCGCCAGTCGGGGGTGGACGAAGCACCGGGGAGCTGTTTTTT. Its protein product is CSAPVGGGRSTGELFF.

The CDR3 DNA sequence: TGTGCCAGCAGCTTCCAGCGGGGGGCCCGCACAGATACGCAGTATTTT. It specifies CASSFQRGARTDTQYF. The chain is built from TRBV11-2 and TRBJ2-3, with TRBD2 matching 9 bases. From germline, CDR1 is SGHAT and CDR2 FQNNGV. Losses at the gene ends were 3 bases for V and 1 base for J; bases not matched to a gene: 5. The length of the CDR3 is 16 residues.

The chain couples TRBV12-2 to TRBJ1-1; TRBD1 was called by the table and not checked on the DNA. TRBV12-2 is a recognized pseudogene. The length of the CDR3 is 17 residues. DNA for the CDR3: TGTGCAAGTCGCTTAGCCCCCCGTGTCCGTGTCGACACTGAAGCTTTCTTT. It encodes CASRLAPRVRVDTEAFF.

The chain links TRBV15 to TRBJ1-1; a weak D match, TRBD1 (6 bases). Between the trimmed V and J ends, which lost 3 bases and 7 bases, there was a span of 9 bases. The CDR3 runs 12 residues. Germline lookup yields CDR1 LNHNV and CDR2 YYDKDF (reference sequence). Here the CDR3 DNA reads TGTGCCACCAGCAGCAGGGGAAATGAAGCTTTCTTT. Translated, it gives CATSSRGNEAFF.

This clonotype was seen repeatedly, ten times or more. The V and J genes are TRBV5-1 and TRBJ2-1, with D maybe TRBD2 (5 bases). The length of the CDR3 is 13 residues. Germline V gene sequence: CDR1 SGHRS, CDR2 YFSETQ. Deletions cut 7 bases from V and 7 bases from J, with 15 bases between. The CDR3 nucleotides are TGCGCCAGCGGAGCCGGGAACCAAAATGAGCAGTTCTTC. This sequence encodes CASGAGNQNEQFF.

This clonotype has only a few counts. This chain uses TRBV15 with TRBJ2-1; D is possibly TRBD1 (6 bases). This CDR3 contains 14 residues. From germline, CDR1 is LNHNV and CDR2 YYDKDF (reference sequence). Trimming took 8 bases from V and 9 from J, leaving 20 bases between them. CDR3 DNA sequence: TGTGCCACCTCCCAGGGGTCATTATATAGTGAGCAGTTCTTC. The encoded protein is CATSQGSLYSEQFF.

The rearrangement links TRBV11-2 to TRBJ1-3, with D possibly being TRBD1 (5 bases). The CDR3 is made up of 15 amino acids. Germline V CDR1 and CDR2: SGHAT, FQNNGV. V lost 1 base, J lost 1 base, and 8 bases lay in between. As DNA, the CDR3 is TGTGCCAGCAGCTTAGTGGGGCAGTCTGGAAACACCATATATTTT. This codes for CASSLVGQSGNTIYF.

Only a few counts were recorded for this clonotype. The chain employs TRBV7-2 and TRBJ2-2; D might be TRBD2 (5 bases). Germline values: CDR1 SGHTA, CDR2 FQGNSA. The CDR3 is 15 residues long. V was cut by 1 base and J by 8 bases, with 14 bases left in between. The DNA of the CDR3 is TGTGCCAGCAGCTTAGGGAGGACCTTGGTGGGGGAGCTGTTTTTT. Protein sequence: CASSLGRTLVGELFF.

The chain carries TRBV24-1 and TRBJ2-5; D might be TRBD1 (6 bases). The germline CDR1 and CDR2 sequences are KGHDR and SFDVKD. The ends were cut back, 9 bases at V and 2 bases at J, with 12 bases in the middle. There are 13 residues in the CDR3. DNA for the CDR3: TGTGCCACCTCCGGGACACCTCAAGAGACCCAGTACTTC. This gives the protein CATSGTPQETQYF.

This clonotype was observed a handful of times. The J gene is TRBJ2-3, the V gene TRBV11-2; 11 bases fit TRBD2. Trimming removed 5 bases from V and 3 bases from J; junction bases left unmatched: 10. Germline V gives CDR1 SGHAT, CDR2 FQNNGV. The CDR3 runs to 17 residues. CDR3 DNA: TGTGCCAGCAGCCCAAGGACTAGCGGGCCATCGACAGATACGCAGTATTTT. Translating it yields CASSPRTSGPSTDTQYF.

A remark on this clonotype: Relative to the germline gene, one junction end is altered; a read error may explain this. The chain couples TRBV2 to TRBJ2-3; 7 bases match TRBD1. Germline CDR1 is SNHLY and CDR2 is FYNNEI. The CDR3 extends over 14 amino acids. CDR3 sequence reads: CGSRGQLATDTQYF. In nucleotides, the CDR3 is TGTGGCAGCAGGGGACAGTTAGCCACAGATACGCAGTATTTT. The full variable domain, in which reference TRBV2 and TRBJ2-3 provide the parts outside the CDR3, is EPEVTQTPSHQVTQMGQEVILRCVPISNHLYFYWYRQILGQKVEFLVSFYNNEISEKSEIFDDQFSVERPDGSNFTLKIRSTKLEDSAMYFCGSRGQLATDTQYFGPGTRLTVL.

The table lists this clonotype with a few counts. This chain links TRBV4-1 with TRBJ2-1; D might be TRBD1 or TRBD2, each matching 5 bases. The CDR3 sequence is 12 residues long. V was clipped by 6 bases and J by 8 bases, with 11 bases between them. The germline V gene encodes CDR1 MGHRA and CDR2 YSYEKL. CDR3 sequence: CASSVGVDEQFF. DNA of the CDR3: TGCGCCAGCAGTGTGGGGGTGGATGAGCAGTTCTTC.